The entry that follows covers one T cell receptor beta chain sequence. Libraries were prepared by immunoSEQ multiplex PCR; TCRdb keeps only in-frame clonotypes and omits some of them. The sample records under 30,000 clones, roughly nine tenths being singletons. The germline V gene has CDR1 MNHEY and CDR2 SMNVEV (reference sequence). The CDR3 covers 13 residues. Trimming pared 3 bases from V and 3 bases from J, leaving 9 bases between. The data belong to a study of blood T cell repertoires in COVID-19. J is TRBJ2-7 and V is TRBV27; D unresolved. Sequencing was carried out using peripheral blood. This clonotype was sampled from a human donor in a cohort sampled during active COVID-19. The CDR3: CASSFARSYEQYF. CDR3 DNA sequence: TGTGCCAGCAGTTTCGCCCGGAGCTACGAGCAGTACTTC.